This TCR beta chain came from a study of cytomegalovirus exposure and HLA in healthy donors. Study results and caveats: In a later analysis, TCR beta V- and J-gene trimming showed a link to a missense DCLRE1C variant. Specificity of a few CMV-associated chains for CMV antigens was verified in vitro.

Per the germline V gene, CDR1 is SGHTA and CDR2 is FQGNSA. This CDR3 contains 11 residues. Donors had nominal health at sampling but likely had unrecorded immune exposures. Worth noting for this clone: Antigen specificity is unknown. Mismatch with germline at one junction end may stem from a read error.

Primers: 60 Vbeta forward and 13 Jbeta reverse. Original handling: Approximately 12 million of tens of millions of unique TCR beta chains were shared, per a later count. This table comes from immunoSEQ multiplex PCR, and its TCRdb copy is limited to in-frame clones, with some not included. That table is the source of V, J and clone size, and D and trimming were worked out from the DNA. The sample totals about 190,000 clones. The sequence derives from a woman aged 25 to 39 in good health and CMV-seropositive. Sequences were obtained from PBMCs. The genes are TRBV7-2 and TRBJ2-7, with a tentative D call TRBD1 (5 bases). CDR3 coding DNA: TGTGCCAGCAGCTATCGACAGTTCCTCCACTTC. Amino acids: CASSYRQFLHF.